This is a list of T cell receptor beta chains from one sample in a study of cytomegalovirus exposure and HLA in healthy donors. The table came from immunoSEQ multiplex PCR; TCRdb's copy has only in-frame clones and leaves some out. The table includes tens of thousands of clones, over 65% detected once. Input material: PBMCs. The receptors originated from a man aged 45 to 65 in good health and CMV-seropositive. Each CDR3 is given with its conserved first and last residue. The D gene is left open where the match is weak. Part of the rows lack a size; the others show once, few, many or a class for expanded clones.

>TRBV7-9|TRBJ1-5|TRBD1|.
CASSWTGDGNQPQHF
TGTGCCAGCAGCTGGACAGGGGATGGCAATCAGCCCCAGCATTTT
>TRBV11-3|TRBJ2-1|TRBD2|.
CASGGLAGAGDEQFF
TGTGCCAGCGGGGGACTAGCGGGAGCTGGGGATGAGCAGTTCTTC
>TRBV14|TRBJ2-3|TRBD1|.
CASSDIGQATDTQYF
TGTGCCAGCAGCGATATTGGACAGGCGACAGATACGCAGTATTTT
>TRBV5-5|TRBJ2-7|.|once
CASSFSGDPYEQYF
TGTGCCAGCAGCTTTTCAGGGGACCCCTACGAGCAGTACTTC
>TRBV12-5|TRBJ2-5|TRBD2|.
CASGWTSGNQETQYF
TGTGCTAGTGGCTGGACTAGCGGGAACCAAGAGACCCAGTACTTC
>TRBV27|TRBJ1-2|.|.
CASSPRGGHYGYTF
TGTGCCAGCAGTCCCCGGGGAGGGCATTATGGCTACACCTTC
>TRBV5-6|TRBJ1-1|.|.
CASSLRRSEAFF
TGTGCCAGCAGCTTGAGGCGGAGTGAAGCTTTCTTT
>TRBV11-1|TRBJ1-2|TRBD1|.
CASSFGTGGEGYTF
TGTGCCAGCAGCTTTGGGACAGGGGGCGAAGGCTACACCTTC
>TRBV19|TRBJ2-1|TRBD2|few
CASSMYGEAGTSGRYLNEQFF
TGTGCCAGTAGTATGTATGGGGAAGCCGGGACTAGCGGGAGGTATCTCAATGAGCAGTTCTTC
>TRBV9|TRBJ2-1|.|.
CASSVAGDNEQFF
TGTGCCAGCAGCGTAGCGGGGGACAATGAGCAGTTCTTC
>TRBV6-5|TRBJ1-1|TRBD1|.
CASSRDRGRTEAFF
TGTGCCAGCAGTCGGGACAGGGGGCGGACTGAAGCTTTCTTT
>TRBV4-1|TRBJ2-7|.|.
CASSHRLAYEQYF
TGCGCCAGCAGCCACCGACTAGCCTACGAGCAGTACTTC
>TRBV27|TRBJ1-1|.|few
CASSPIRMNTEAFF
TGTGCCAGCAGCCCCATCAGGATGAACACTGAAGCTTTCTTT
>TRBV7-9|TRBJ2-3|.|.
CATSPSTDTQYF
TGTGCCACCTCCCCCAGCACAGATACGCAGTATTTT
>TRBV6-4|TRBJ2-1|TRBD1|.
CASSVSTGVEQFF
TGTGCCAGCAGTGTCTCAACAGGGGTCGAGCAGTTCTTC
>TRBV6-5|TRBJ1-1|.|.
CASTPTLNTEAFF
TGTGCCAGCACCCCGACACTGAACACTGAAGCTTTCTTT
>TRBV4-3|TRBJ2-3|.|.
CASSQDFSGSTDTQYF
TGCGCCAGCAGCCAAGATTTTAGCGGTAGCACAGATACGCAGTATTTT
>TRBV5-6|TRBJ1-4|.|.
CASSLIGQINEKLFF
TGTGCCAGCAGCCTGATTGGACAGATTAATGAAAAACTGTTTTTT
>TRBV19|TRBJ1-4|.|.
CASSVTGGGNNEKLFF
TGTGCCAGTAGTGTGACAGGCGGGGGGAATAATGAAAAACTGTTTTTT
>TRBV6-4|TRBJ2-3|.|.
CASSEVRGGTDTQYF
TGTGCCAGCAGTGAGGTCAGGGGAGGCACAGATACGCAGTATTTT
>TRBV2|TRBJ2-6|.|.
CASILDRALQASGANVLTF
.
>TRBV19|TRBJ2-1|TRBD2|.
CASSMWLAGVLFF
TGTGCCAGTAGTATGTGGCTAGCGGGAGTACTGTTCTTC
>TRBV6-5|TRBJ2-7|TRBD2|.
CASSYSLAASSYEQYF
TGTGCCAGCAGTTACTCGCTAGCGGCTAGCTCCTACGAGCAGTACTTC
>TRBV30|TRBJ1-1|.|.
CASIGVTEAFF
TGTGCCAGCATAGGGGTGACTGAAGCTTTCTTT
>TRBV2|TRBJ2-3|TRBD1|once
CASSGQGSTDTQYF
TGTGCCAGCAGTGGACAGGGAAGCACAGATACGCAGTATTTT
>TRBV11-3|TRBJ2-1|.|once
CASSLFPGPSSYNEQFF
TGTGCCAGCAGCTTATTTCCTGGCCCTAGCTCCTACAATGAGCAGTTCTTC
>TRBV27|TRBJ2-7|TRBD2|once
CASSLREASHEQYF
TGTGCCAGCAGTTTACGGGAGGCCTCGCACGAGCAGTACTTC
>TRBV14|TRBJ1-5|.|.
CASSQQQGQPQHF
TGTGCCAGCAGCCAGCAACAGGGTCAGCCCCAGCATTTT
>TRBV7-9|TRBJ2-7|.|few
CASSLGQGAYEQYF
TGTGCCAGCAGCTTAGGTCAGGGCGCCTACGAGCAGTACTTC
>TRBV5-1|TRBJ2-1|.|.
CASSASRGPEEQFF
TGCGCCAGCAGCGCCTCTAGAGGCCCAGAAGAGCAGTTCTTC
>TRBV7-9|TRBJ2-1|TRBD1|.
CASSPDRGPFF
TGTGCCAGCAGCCCGGACAGGGGTCCGTTCTTC
>TRBV7-9|TRBJ2-1|.|few
CSSSPSGPHEQFF
TGTTCCAGCAGCCCGAGCGGGCCCCATGAGCAGTTCTTC
>TRBV18|TRBJ2-5|.|.
CASSPPRSQETQYF
TGTGCCAGCTCACCACCGAGGAGCCAAGAGACCCAGTACTTC
>TRBV5-1|TRBJ1-2|.|.
CASSCNLNAPLMCGYTF
TGCGCCAGCAGCTGCAACTTAAATGCCCCACTCATGTGTGGCTACACCTTC
>TRBV19|TRBJ1-1|.|once
CASSIGTMNTEAFF
TGTGCCAGTAGTATAGGCACTATGAACACTGAAGCTTTCTTT
>TRBV19|TRBJ2-2|TRBD2|.
CASTSSGRTGELFF
TGTGCCAGTACATCTAGCGGGAGAACCGGGGAGCTGTTTTTT
>TRBV27|TRBJ2-2|.|.
CASKMGGNTGELFF
TGTGCCAGCAAAATGGGAGGGAACACCGGGGAGCTGTTTTTT
>TRBV6-1|TRBJ2-7|.|.
CASSPTGSLYEQYF
TGTGCCAGCAGTCCGACAGGATCCCTCTACGAGCAGTACTTC
>TRBV9|TRBJ2-3|.|.
CASSAGSLKDTQYF
TGTGCCAGCAGCGCGGGTAGCCTCAAAGATACGCAGTATTTT
>TRBV7-9|TRBJ2-7|TRBD2|.
CASSSSGNEQYF
TGTGCCAGCAGCTCTAGCGGGAACGAGCAGTACTTC
>TRBV10-1|TRBJ2-3|TRBD2|.
CASSGEREEDTQYF
TGCGCCAGCAGTGGCGAGCGGGAGGAAGATACGCAGTATTTT
>TRBV11-2|TRBJ1-2|TRBD1|.
CASRRTGTGYGSGYGYTF
TGTGCCAGCAGGCGTACCGGGACAGGTTATGGGAGCGGCTATGGCTACACCTTC
>TRBV27|TRBJ2-1|.|.
CASSPPPSLTYEQFF
TGTGCCAGCAGTCCCCCTCCTTCACTTACGTATGAGCAGTTCTTC
>TRBV7-9|TRBJ1-2|TRBD1|.
CASSHQPGQGAIGYGYTF
TGTGCCAGCAGCCACCAACCGGGACAGGGTGCCATTGGCTATGGCTACACCTTC
>TRBV13|TRBJ1-1|.|few
CASTPILRDTEAFF
TGTGCCAGCACCCCGATCCTCAGGGACACTGAAGCTTTCTTT
>TRBV7-9|TRBJ1-4|.|.
CASREPGTTNEKLFF
TGTGCCAGCAGGGAACCCGGGACAACCAACGAAAAACTGTTTTTT
>TRBV5-4|TRBJ2-3|TRBD2|few
CASSRKLAGGTTDTQYF
TGTGCCAGCAGCCGGAAACTAGCGGGAGGGACCACAGATACGCAGTATTTT
>TRBV30|TRBJ1-2|TRBD1|few
CAWRETGSANYGYTF
TGTGCCTGGAGGGAGACAGGGTCAGCTAACTATGGCTACACCTTC
>TRBV13|TRBJ2-7|TRBD2|.
CASSSPTPSYGRNEQYF
TGTGCCAGCAGCTCCCCGACCCCTAGCTACGGGAGGAACGAGCAGTACTTC
>TRBV7-2|TRBJ2-7|TRBD2|.
CASSPGLANAYEQYF
TGTGCCAGCAGCCCCGGACTAGCCAACGCCTACGAGCAGTACTTC
>TRBV4-1|TRBJ1-5|TRBD1|.
CASSLDRGSNQPQHF
TGCGCCAGCAGTCTTGACAGGGGGAGCAATCAGCCCCAGCATTTT
>TRBV6-1|TRBJ2-7|TRBD1|.
CASSARDSTYEQYF
TGTGCCAGCAGCGCCCGGGACAGCACTTACGAGCAGTACTTC
>TRBV7-3|TRBJ2-5|.|.
CASSFWYPGGVTQYF
TGTGCCAGCAGCTTTTGGTACCCCGGCGGGGTCACCCAGTACTTC
>TRBV30|TRBJ1-3|.|few
CASYRGGGNTIYF
TGTGCCTCCTACAGAGGGGGTGGAAACACCATATATTTT
>TRBV30|TRBJ2-7|.|.
CACGQNYEQYF
TGTGCCTGTGGACAAAACTACGAGCAGTACTTC